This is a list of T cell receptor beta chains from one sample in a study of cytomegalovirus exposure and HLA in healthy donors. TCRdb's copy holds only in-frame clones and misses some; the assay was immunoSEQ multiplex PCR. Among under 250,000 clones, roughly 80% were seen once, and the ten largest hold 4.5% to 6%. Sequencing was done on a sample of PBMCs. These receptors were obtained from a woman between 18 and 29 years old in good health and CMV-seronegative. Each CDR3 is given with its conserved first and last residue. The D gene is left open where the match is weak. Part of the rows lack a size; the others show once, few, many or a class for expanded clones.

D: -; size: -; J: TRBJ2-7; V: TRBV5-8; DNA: TGTGCCAGCAGCTTGGGTATATCAGGGTTGGTCCCGGAGTACTTC; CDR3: CASSLGISGLVPEYF
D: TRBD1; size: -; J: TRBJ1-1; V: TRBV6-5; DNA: TGTGCCAGCAGTTCCGGGACAGGGCCTGTCGCTGCTTTCTTT; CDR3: CASSSGTGPVAAFF
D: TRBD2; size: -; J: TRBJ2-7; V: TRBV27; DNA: TGTGCCAGCAGTGCCGGGACTAGCGGTTACGAGCAGTACTTC; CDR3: CASSAGTSGYEQYF
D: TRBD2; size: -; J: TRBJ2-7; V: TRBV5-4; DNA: TGTGCCAGCAGGAGGATACTAGCGACGAGGGAATTCGAGCAGTACTTC; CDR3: CASRRILATREFEQYF
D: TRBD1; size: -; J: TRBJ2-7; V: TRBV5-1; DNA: TGCGCCAGCAGGTCAACAGGGGGCACGGACCTCGAGCAGTACTTC; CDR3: CASRSTGGTDLEQYF
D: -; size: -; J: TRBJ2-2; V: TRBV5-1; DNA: TGCGCCAGCAGCTTGGGGGGTAGCGGCAACTTTGCGAACACCGGGGAGCTGTTTTTT; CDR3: CASSLGGSGNFANTGELFF
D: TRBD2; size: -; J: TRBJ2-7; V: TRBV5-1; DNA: TGCGCCAGCAGCTTGGACCCCTTAGCGGGAGAGCCCTACGAGCAGTACTTC; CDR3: CASSLDPLAGEPYEQYF
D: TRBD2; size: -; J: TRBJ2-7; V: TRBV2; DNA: TGTGCCAGCGAGGCGGAGCGGGGGGCCTACGAGCAGTACTTC; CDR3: CASEAERGAYEQYF
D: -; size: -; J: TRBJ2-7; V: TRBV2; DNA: TGTGCCAGCAGTGAATGGCCAGGGGCCGGCTACGAGCAGTACTTC; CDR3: CASSEWPGAGYEQYF
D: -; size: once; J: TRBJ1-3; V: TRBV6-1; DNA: TGTGCCAGCAGTGAACAAGGGGCTCGAAACACCATATATTTT; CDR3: CASSEQGARNTIYF
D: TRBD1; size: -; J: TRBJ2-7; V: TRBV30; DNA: TGTGCCTGGAGTGTACAGGGGAAGGACGAGCAGTACTTC; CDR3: CAWSVQGKDEQYF
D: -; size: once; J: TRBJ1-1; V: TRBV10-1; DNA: TGCGCCAGCAGTGTGGGGTTAGGAACTGAAGCTTTCTTT; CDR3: CASSVGLGTEAFF
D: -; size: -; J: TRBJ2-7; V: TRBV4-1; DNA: TGCGCCAGCAGCCAACAAGAGGGGGGCTCCTACGAGCAGTACTTC; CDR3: CASSQQEGGSYEQYF
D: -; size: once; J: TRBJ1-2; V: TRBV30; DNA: TGTGCCTGGAGTGTTGGTCTGGGTGCTGGCTACACCTTC; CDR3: CAWSVGLGAGYTF
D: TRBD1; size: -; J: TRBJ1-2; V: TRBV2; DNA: TGTGCCAGCAGCTACTTAAAGGGGGCGAAGGGCTACACCTTC; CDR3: CASSYLKGAKGYTF
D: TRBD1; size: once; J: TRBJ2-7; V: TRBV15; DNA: TGTGCCACCAGTACAGGGGATAACTACGAGCAGTACTTC; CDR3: CATSTGDNYEQYF
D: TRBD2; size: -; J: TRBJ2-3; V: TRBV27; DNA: TGTGCCAGCAGTTCGTCCAGGACTAGCGGGAGAGATACGCAGTATTTT; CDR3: CASSSSRTSGRDTQYF
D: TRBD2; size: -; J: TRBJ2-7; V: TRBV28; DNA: TGTGCCAGCAGCACTAGCGGGAGTTACTCCTACGAGCAGTACTTC; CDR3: CASSTSGSYSYEQYF
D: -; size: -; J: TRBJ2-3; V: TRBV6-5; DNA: TGTGCCAGCAGTTATTACGGCGATACGCAGTATTTT; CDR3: CASSYYGDTQYF
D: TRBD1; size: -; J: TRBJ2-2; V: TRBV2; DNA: TGTGCCAGCAATCCGACAGGGGGGAACACCGGGGAGCTGTTTTTT; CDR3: CASNPTGGNTGELFF
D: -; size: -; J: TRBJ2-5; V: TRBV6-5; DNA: TGTGCCAGCTCAATAACCGGGACCCCCCAAGAGACCCAGTACTTC; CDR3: CASSITGTPQETQYF
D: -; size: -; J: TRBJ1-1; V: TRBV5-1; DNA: TGCGCCAGCAGCTTGGCAGCCAGCTGGTACACTGAAGCTTTCTTT; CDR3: CASSLAASWYTEAFF
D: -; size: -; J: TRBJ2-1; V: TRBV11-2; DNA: TGTGCCAGCAGCGGGGGTATTGAGATCCTCTACAATGAGCAGTTCTTC; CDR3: CASSGGIEILYNEQFF
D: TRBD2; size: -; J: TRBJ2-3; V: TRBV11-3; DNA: TGTGCCAGCAGCTTAGGGCGGGGGTCCCACACAGATACGCAGTATTTT; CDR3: CASSLGRGSHTDTQYF
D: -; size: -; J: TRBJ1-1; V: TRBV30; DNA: TGTGCCCGGAGCATGGGGAACACTGAAGCTTTCTTT; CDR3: CARSMGNTEAFF
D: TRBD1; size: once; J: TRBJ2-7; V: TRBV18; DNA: TGTGCCAGCTCACCGTGGACAGGGGCCGAGCAGTACTTC; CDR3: CASSPWTGAEQYF
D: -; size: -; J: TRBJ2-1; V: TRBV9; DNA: TGTGCCAGCAGCACCGAGGCAAACAATGAGCAGTTCTTC; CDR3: CASSTEANNEQFF
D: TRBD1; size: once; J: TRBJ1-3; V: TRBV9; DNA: TGTGCCAGCAGCGCACCATTCTCGGGACAGGGGGTTAATGGAAACACCATATATTTT; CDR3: CASSAPFSGQGVNGNTIYF
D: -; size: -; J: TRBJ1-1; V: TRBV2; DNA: TGTGCCAGCAGCGTAACCAGGGGCCAGAACACTGAAGCTTTCTTT; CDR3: CASSVTRGQNTEAFF
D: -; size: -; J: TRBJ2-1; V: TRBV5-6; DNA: TGTGCCAGCAGCCTACAGGGTAGAAGGATCTACAATGAGCAGTTCTTC; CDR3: CASSLQGRRIYNEQFF
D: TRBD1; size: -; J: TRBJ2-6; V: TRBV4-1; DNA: TGCGCCAGCAGCCAGCGACAGGGGGCGCGTGGGGCCAACGTCCTGACTTTC; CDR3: CASSQRQGARGANVLTF
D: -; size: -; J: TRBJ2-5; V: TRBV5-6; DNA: TGTGCCAGCAGCTACAGTGAGACCCAGTACTTC; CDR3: CASSYSETQYF
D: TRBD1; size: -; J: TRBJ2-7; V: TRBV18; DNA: TGTGCCAGCTCCCCCGGGACAGGGATTAGGGAGCAGTACTTC; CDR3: CASSPGTGIREQYF
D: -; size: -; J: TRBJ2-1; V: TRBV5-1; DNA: TGCGCCAGCAGCTGGTCCCACCCGCGACGTGGCAGCCATGGGTACAATGAGCAGTTCTTC; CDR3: CASSWSHPRRGSHGYNEQFF
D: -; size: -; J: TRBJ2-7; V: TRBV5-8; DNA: TGTGCCAGCAGCCTCCACTACGAGCAGTACTTC; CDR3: CASSLHYEQYF
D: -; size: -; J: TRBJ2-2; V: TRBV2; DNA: TGTGCCAGCAGGGTCGTGACAGAGGAGCTGTTTTTT; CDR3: CASRVVTEELFF
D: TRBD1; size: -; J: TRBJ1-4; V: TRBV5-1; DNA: TGCGCCAGCAGCAGGGGAGCGGGACAGAGGAATGAAAAACTGTTTTTT; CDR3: CASSRGAGQRNEKLFF
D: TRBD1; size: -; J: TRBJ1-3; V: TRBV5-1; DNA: TGCGCCAGCAGCCCGGGGACAGGCGGAAACACCATATATTTT; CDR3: CASSPGTGGNTIYF
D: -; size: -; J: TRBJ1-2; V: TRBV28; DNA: TGTGCCAGCAGTCCAGGACAGAGCTATGGCTACACCTTC; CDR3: CASSPGQSYGYTF
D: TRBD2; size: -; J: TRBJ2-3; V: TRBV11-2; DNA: TGTGCCAGCAGGGATTTGTTGGGACTAGCGGGAGGGAATACGCAGTATTTT; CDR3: CASRDLLGLAGGNTQYF
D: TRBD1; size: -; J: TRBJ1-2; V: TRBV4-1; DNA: TGCGCCAGCAGCCAACCCGGGACAGGACTCAATGGCTACACCTTC; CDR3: CASSQPGTGLNGYTF
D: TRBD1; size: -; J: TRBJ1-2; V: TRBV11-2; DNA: TGTGCCAGCAGCAGACCAGGGGGAGACGGCTACACCTTC; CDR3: CASSRPGGDGYTF
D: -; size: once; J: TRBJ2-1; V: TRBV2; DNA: TGTGCCAGCAGTGAGGAAAGGGCCCAATACAATGAGCAGTTCTTC; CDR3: CASSEERAQYNEQFF
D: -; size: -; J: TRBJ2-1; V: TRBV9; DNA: TGTGCCAGCAGCGGAGTACGGGTCGGATACAATGAGCAGTTCTTC; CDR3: CASSGVRVGYNEQFF
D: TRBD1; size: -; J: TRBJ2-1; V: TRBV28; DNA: TGTGCCAGCAGTGAGTCCGGGACAGGGGGCTACAATGAGCAGTTCTTC; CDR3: CASSESGTGGYNEQFF
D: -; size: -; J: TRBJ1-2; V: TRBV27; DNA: TGTGCCAGCAGTTCCCATAAACAGGGTGCGCCAGGCTACACCTTC; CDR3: CASSSHKQGAPGYTF
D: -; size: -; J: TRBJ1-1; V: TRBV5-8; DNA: TGTGCCAGCAGCTTACCCGGACAGACTATGAACACTGAAGCTTTCTTT; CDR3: CASSLPGQTMNTEAFF
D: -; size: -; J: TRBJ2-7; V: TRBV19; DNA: TGTGCCAGTAGTATGGGCAGGGCTCTTTCCTACGAGCAGTACTTC; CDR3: CASSMGRALSYEQYF